This T cell receptor beta chain was found in a study of T cell responses to AZD1222 COVID-19 vaccine. Assay used: immunoSEQ multiplex PCR; TCRdb lists only in-frame clones, some missing. In the table there are some 62,000 clones, 65% to 80% of which are singletons. This CDR3 is 15 amino acids long. Germline V CDR1 and CDR2: SGHNT, YYREEE (reference sequence). The J segment lost 1 base and the V segment lost 3 bases, leaving 2 bases of the junction unmatched. The source material was peripheral blood, sampled on day 0 of AZD1222 vaccination. The clonotype originates from an adult in good health. V usage is TRBV5-4 and J usage is TRBJ2-2; 8 nucleotides agree with TRBD1. CDR3 coding DNA: TGTGCCAGCAGCTCAGGGGGCAGGAACACCGGGGAGCTGTTTTTT. Its translation is CASSSGGRNTGELFF.